The sequence of this T cell receptor (beta chain) was determined in a study of T cell responses to AZD1222 COVID-19 vaccine. Trimming shortened V by 1 base and J by 5 bases, and 5 bases separated the two germline ends. The CDR3 totals 11 residues. Germline V lookup: CDR1 DFQATT, CDR2 SNEGSKA (reference sequence). Profiled with immunoSEQ multiplex PCR; TCRdb holds only in-frame clones, not every one. The table lists roughly 99,000 clones, 80% to 95% of them singletons. As regards this clone: Its antigen is as yet unknown.

Study results and caveats: Seropositive AZD1222 recipients at baseline numbered only five or six.

This clonotype was sampled from an adult who received the AZD1222 COVID-19 vaccine. The sequences come from peripheral blood, collected 28 days after the second AZD1222 dose. The chain joins TRBV20-1 to TRBJ2-5; D gene uncertain. The CDR3 spells CSARVGETQYF. CDR3 nucleotides: TGCAGTGCTAGAGTTGGGGAGACCCAGTACTTC.